Below, one T cell receptor beta chain is given with its context. The antigen is undetermined. TCRdb keeps only in-frame clones here, not all; method: immunoSEQ multiplex PCR. The sample lists roughly 100,000 clones; roughly 90% were seen once. The sample is drawn from a study of T cell responses to AZD1222 COVID-19 vaccine. At the level of the study: Pooling covered second doses at about 4 or about 12 weeks. Broader study findings: Most donors were white British and more were female, and clonal diversity was possibly underestimated.

V lost 5 bases, J lost 4 bases, and 16 bases lay in between. The CDR3 totals 14 residues. In germline, CDR1 is SQVTM, CDR2 ANQGSEA. The V and J genes are TRBV29-1 and TRBJ2-3, with D perhaps TRBD1 or TRBD2 (5 bases each). Sequenced here: peripheral blood, sampled on day 0 of AZD1222 vaccination. The sequence was collected from an adult in good health. CDR3 coding DNA: TGCAGCGTTAACCGCCGGGGACCTCCAGATACGCAGTATTTT. Its translation: CSVNRRGPPDTQYF.